This T cell receptor beta chain stems from a study of control samples from healthy donors and cancer patients. Sequencing was performed with immunoSEQ multiplex PCR; in TCRdb, only in-frame clones are kept and a portion is missing. Of roughly 84,000 clones listed, 75% to 90% are singletons. CDR1 is LNHDA, CDR2 SQIVND, per germline (reference sequence). The CDR3 is 12 residues long. Trimming cost V 10 bases and J 1 base; bases outside gene matches: 4. This clonotype originated in a man between 50 and 59 years old in good health. The chain uses TRBV19 and TRBJ2-7, with 7 bases that match TRBD2. The source material was blood. The CDR3 here is CAKMGGSYEQYF. Written as DNA, the CDR3 is TGTGCCAAAATGGGGGGGTCCTACGAGCAGTACTTC. The full variable domain, rest sourced from reference TRBV19 and TRBJ2-7, is DGGITQSPKYLFRKEGQNVTLSCEQNLNHDAMYWYRQDPGQGLRLIYYSQIVNDFQKGDIAEGYSVSREKKESFPLTVTSAQKNPTAFYLCAKMGGSYEQYFGPGTRLTVT.